This T cell receptor (beta chain) came from a study of cytomegalovirus exposure and HLA in healthy donors (dated by TCRdb to about 2017). Turning to the overall study: An earlier analysis of several hundred of the donors reported about 250 Gb of sequence data and 117 million unique TCR beta sequences from some 180 million T cells. About 300 gigabases of sequencing data and roughly 90 million unique TCR sequences were included in an early release covering 550 to 800 HLA-typed donors. Of the 350 to 450 genotyped donors, less than 90% were placed in the genetic ancestry cluster associated with self-reported Caucasian donors. The study aimed to test whether signatures of past pathogen exposure could be identified by cataloging public T cell receptors. The study used immunosequencing to profile the T cell repertoires of under 700 subjects and linked those repertoires to cytomegalovirus serostatus. Besides the first cohort of 550 to 750 subjects, a separate validation cohort made up of over a hundred different subjects was used. The study combined high-throughput TCR immunosequencing, statistical association of individual TCRs with disease status, and machine learning to predict cytomegalovirus infection status. To study patterns of TCR occurrence, a later analysis re-analyzed previously published TCR beta repertoires from more than 550 donors and added high-resolution HLA genotyping. Rather than using new phenotypic data, the later analysis identified candidate immune exposures from TCR beta sequences and from how often those sequences occurred across donors. To decide whether each TCR beta V gene segment behaved as functional or pseudogenic, an earlier analysis of some 580 of the donors relied on high-throughput TCR beta sequencing. Donor age, sex, ethnicity and CMV serostatus were collected together with the repertoire data. A later genetic analysis took genome-wide SNP genotypes for about 65% of the 666 donors and used that subset as a discovery cohort. Every discovery cohort repertoire had been produced on one sequencing platform. Class I and class II HLA loci were covered by the typing at four-digit resolution. The number of typed donors differed by locus: 629-630 for A, B, C, DRB1 and DQB1; some 540 for DQA1; 606 for DPA1; and around 490 for DPB1. Because of strong linkage in the cohort, roughly five DR-DQ haplotypes were treated as single units for association and clustering. Among 398 genotyped donors of the cohort, an average of about 240,000 unique TCR beta nucleotide sequences was sequenced per donor, of which roughly 17% were non-productive. General study outcomes and caveats: A later genetic analysis reported fewer N-insertions in productive TCRs among donors in an Asian-associated ancestry cluster than the roughly 700-donor mean. According to the authors, the approach could potentially be generalized to other disease states and immunological phenotypes. Roughly uniform sequencing depth across donors was assumed in presence/absence analyses, although this assumption may not hold. A few of the identified cytomegalovirus-associated TCR beta chains were confirmed in vitro to be specific for cytomegalovirus antigens. An earlier analysis of 587 of the donors showed that most TCR beta V segments appeared in productive rearrangements either about 90% or about 30% of the time, which broadly matched IMGT annotations. The classifier was reported to diagnose cytomegalovirus status with high specificity and sensitivity in both the original cohort and the validation cohort. Linkage disequilibrium might explain the correlated functional status among segregating V segments, but an unknown experimental factor could not be excluded. In a later analysis, several top co-occurrence clusters were reported to appear linked to parvovirus B19, influenza, CMV and Epstein-Barr virus. A later genetic analysis associated a missense DCLRE1C variant with V-gene and J-gene trimming of TCR beta chains, and an independent cohort replicated the association. Because counts were too low, about 17 rarely observed V segments, including chromosome 9 orphons, were excluded from the earlier analysis of 500 to 700 of the donors. For the cohort, immune exposure information was limited to CMV serostatus. Across donors, most TCR sequences were observed very rarely, whereas some public TCRs were present in many individuals. Some IMGT-functional V segments, including TRBV6-2 and TRBV6-3, could not be told apart with the 87-base-pair reads, so those segments were excluded. The cohort was sequenced for TCR beta chains only, and without alpha or paired-chain data the features that could be detected were limited. A later analysis found that HLA-associated TCR beta chains were more clonally expanded and had lower generation probabilities than equally common non-associated chains. In a later analysis, TCR association rates were found to vary across HLA loci, with the most associated TCRs seen for DRB1 alleles and the fewest for HLA-C alleles. The study gave a list of 150 to 200 TCR beta chains associated with cytomegalovirus. A further reported finding was that TCR beta sequences accurately predicted the HLA-A and HLA-B alleles for most subjects in the first cohort. According to a later analysis, most CMV-associated TCR beta chains appeared to be HLA-restricted, and the HLA associations seemed to be driven largely by CMV exposure. The sequencing pipeline was judged likely to have produced a cluster of highly shared sequence variants as a technical artifact. Because HLA typing was unavailable for some donors at each locus, only the typed subset was used in association tests. When HLA alleles, especially DR and DQ, strongly co-occurred, TCR associations were difficult to assign to individual alleles. In a later analysis, over 15,000 TCR beta sequences were associated with specific HLA alleles at a false discovery rate of 0.05.

In the case of this clone: Its antigen is unknown. At one of its ends the junction is not consistent with the germline gene, which may arise from a read error.

In total, 600 or so healthy bone marrow donors made up the cohort. At the time of sampling, every cohort member was nominally healthy, though immune exposures that went unrecorded were likely present. The donor tested CMV seronegative and was one of the 352 seronegative cohort members. A peripheral blood sample was provided by each donor, and peripheral blood mononuclear cells were used for TCR beta sequencing. The Qiagen DNeasy Blood Extraction Kit was used to extract genomic DNA from the blood cell samples. Reading from cysteine to phenylalanine, the CDR3 counts 15 amino acids. Just CDR3 DNA is preserved here, 45 bases in frame from base 1. According to the germline V gene (reference sequence), CDR1 reads PRHDT and CDR2 reads FYEKMQ. The method behind the library was the immunoSEQ multiplex PCR assay. For the multiplex PCR, a mixture combining 60 forward primers for TCR Vbeta segments and 13 reverse primers for TCR Jbeta segments was used. The CDR3 region of rearranged TCR beta genes was amplified from genomic DNA with a multiplex PCR assay. The amplified TCR beta libraries were sequenced on the Illumina HiSeq System as 87-base-pair reads. Concerning the study's data processing: A later analysis counted 75 million to 100 million unique TCR beta chains across the 700 or so repertoires, and some 12 million of these chains were shared by at least two donors. To remove PCR and sequencing errors, raw reads were error-corrected and collapsed into unique sequences using a nearest-neighbor algorithm that merged closely related sequences. CDR3 sequences were aligned to IMGT reference sequences to assign V, D and J gene segments. For a sequence to be retained, at least a six-nucleotide match to both a V gene segment and a J gene segment was required. A rearrangement was called productive if the CDR3 had no stop codons and remained in frame with V and J, and every other rearrangement was called non-productive. Following IMGT convention, CDR3 was defined as the stretch from the second conserved V-encoded cysteine to the conserved J-encoded phenylalanine. In an earlier analysis of roughly 580 of the donors, sequences lacking an unambiguous match to a single V gene segment were excluded. In an earlier analysis of more than 500 of the donors, a V segment was called functional when productive rearrangements were above 56.7%, and segregating when the standard deviation between donors exceeded 5%. A statistical classification framework was built to diagnose cytomegalovirus status from the catalog of TCR beta chain sequences. In a later analysis, TCR nucleotide sequences were compared against IMGT/GENE-DB human TR gene sequences so that V and J genes could be assigned. In a later analysis, CDR3 sequences and most-parsimonious VDJ recombination scenarios were assigned using the TCRdist pipeline. In a later analysis, each TCR beta chain was defined by its CDR3 amino acid sequence together with its V-gene family, and reads without a unique V-gene family were excluded. A later analysis removed 550 to 650 highly shared, low-generation-probability nucleotide sequences to deal with suspected cross-contamination and a sequencing artifact. A later analysis calculated a clonal expansion index for each public chain from normalized within-repertoire ranks of inferred template counts. Generation probabilities in a later analysis came from a VDJ recombination model fitted to out-of-frame rearrangements, and those results were checked against IGoR. In a later analysis, hypergeometric tests were used to score TCR-TCR, TCR-HLA and TCR-CMV co-occurrence, with a repertoire-size bias correction applied to TCR pairs. A later analysis estimated false discovery rates by permuting HLA or CMV assignments 20 times. In a later analysis, co-occurring TCRs were grouped using DBSCAN, and TCRdist sequence similarity was added for clustering within HLA-allele-positive subsets. Repertoires with fewer than 30,000 or more than 120,000 public chains were left out of co-occurrence clustering, as were five repertoires with anomalous nucleotide sharing. This immuneACCESS table, as held by TCRdb, lists in-frame sequences with V and J called but not all clones. Of the missing ones, under half trace to an unresolved V gene in checked studies; the others have no known cause. The D gene and trimming were derived from the DNA, and the V and J assignments and clone size from that table. The sample data list under 150,000 clones, and 65% to 85% of these were observed just once. About 1.6% of the sample is taken by the ten largest.

Sequencing was performed on PBMCs. This clonotype was sampled from a woman between 18 and 29 years old in good health and CMV-seronegative. The chain is encoded by TRBV13 joined to TRBJ1-3; tentative D gene TRBD1, with 5 bases matching. The CDR3: CASSLLTASGNTIHF. The nucleotides are TGTGCCAGCAGCTTACTGACAGCCTCTGGAAACACCATACATTTT.